The subject of this entry is one TCR beta chain. The antigen is unknown. Universal primer sites and UMIs were introduced during 5'RACE template-switching synthesis of TCR cDNA. TCRdb fed the 5' RACE reads into MiXCR, producing one record per CDR3 protein. This table holds some 340,000 distinct CDR3 sequences, about 4% found once. These data originate in a study of T cells after yellow fever vaccination. Study at large: Fractions low in cell number were prepared with SMART-Seq v4 Ultra Low Input. Study findings and constraints: Most primary-vaccination clones reappeared after the booster (about 95% CD4, 75% to 90% CD8).

The germline gives CDR1 DFQATT, CDR2 SNEGSKA (reference sequence). This CDR3 is 16 amino acids long. The J segment lost 7 bases and the V segment lost 2 bases, leaving 11 bases of the junction unmatched. The sequence came from a man younger than 30 who received the YFV17D yellow fever vaccine. The starting material was PBMCs, obtained 5 days after the yellow fever booster vaccination. The genes are TRBV20-1 and TRBJ1-6, with 7 nucleotides matching TRBD1. The CDR3 protein is CSARQHNRGGNSPLHF. The CDR3 DNA reads as TGCAGTGCTAGACAGCACAACAGGGGAGGGAATTCACCCCTCCACTTT.